A single sample gave rise to the 25 T cell receptor beta chains below, sequenced in a study of blood T cell repertoires in COVID-19. Generated by immunoSEQ multiplex PCR, the TCRdb table keeps only in-frame clones and is missing some. The sample includes over 35,000 clones, 70% to 90% of them seen just once. The sequencing sample was made of peripheral blood. The receptors here all came from a human donor in a cohort sampled during active COVID-19.

The gene calls are TRBV24-1 and TRBJ2-7; 8 bases match TRBD1. J lost 6 bases, V lost 4 bases, and 7 bases had no gene match. Germline V gene sequence: CDR1 KGHDR, CDR2 SFDVKD. The CDR3 is 14 amino acids. The DNA of the CDR3 is TGTGCCACCAGTGACCCAGGGGGCTCCGGCGAGCAGTACTTC. Translating gives CATSDPGGSGEQYF.

The chain joins TRBV7-9 to TRBJ2-7; 7 bases align to TRBD2. There are 13 residues in the CDR3. J lost 6 bases, V lost 3 bases, and 5 bases had no gene match. Per germline, CDR1 SEHNR and CDR2 FQNEAQ (reference sequence). CDR3 bases: TGTGCCAGCAGCTTGGGAGGGACGGGCGAGCAGTACTTC. Translating it yields CASSLGGTGEQYF.

V is TRBV11-2 and J is TRBJ1-2; D gene uncertain. CDR1 SGHAT and CDR2 FQNNGV come from the germline V gene. The length of the CDR3 is 15 residues. Trimming shortened V by 5 bases and J by 5 bases, and 18 bases separated the two germline ends. The CDR3 loop is CASSKMAAEGYGYTF. The DNA of the CDR3 is TGTGCCAGCAGCAAGATGGCGGCCGAGGGTTATGGCTACACCTTC.

V usage is TRBV3-1 (or the pseudogene TRBV3-2) and J usage is TRBJ2-7; TRBD1 is a possible D gene (5 bases). Germline CDR1 reads LGHDT; CDR2 reads YNNKEL (reference sequence). V was cut by 8 bases and J by 6 bases, with 14 bases left in between. The length of the CDR3 is 12 residues. The CDR3 DNA is TGTGCCAGCGGCCCGGGCCAGGGCGAGCAGTACTTC. Residues: CASGPGQGEQYF.

This clone was counted between two and nine times. The rearrangement joins TRBV28 to TRBJ2-7; D may be TRBD1 (6 bases). V lost 4 bases, J lost 4 bases, and 23 bases lay in between. Per germline, CDR1 MDHEN and CDR2 SYDVKM. This CDR3 region has 17 residues. CDR3 in DNA: TGTGCCAGCAGTTCCCCAGGACAGAACCGCTGGGGGTACGAGCAGTACTTC. This encodes CASSSPGQNRWGYEQYF. The variable domain in full, with the rest retrieved from reference TRBV28 and TRBJ2-7, is DVKVTQSSRYLVKRTGEKVFLECVQDMDHENMFWYRQDPGLGLRLIYFSYDVKMKEKGDIPEGYSVSREKKERFSLILESASTNQTSMYLCASSSPGQNRWGYEQYFGPGTRLTVT.

The chain joins TRBV6-5 to TRBJ1-5, with a possible D match to TRBD1 (6 bases). Germline V gene sequence: CDR1 MNHEY, CDR2 SVGAGI. Trimming removed 8 bases from V and 4 bases from J, with 15 bases in between. CDR3 length equals 14 residues. The CDR3 here is CASAGQTDNQPQHF. For the CDR3, the DNA is TGTGCCAGCGCCGGACAGACCGATAATCAGCCCCAGCATTTT.

This chain uses TRBV11-1 with TRBJ2-5, with 8 bases aligning to TRBD1. The CDR3 is 14 residues long. CDR1 and CDR2 from the germline V gene are SGHAT and FQDESV (reference sequence). V lost 4 bases, J lost 4 bases, and 5 bases stayed unmatched. In nucleotides, the CDR3 is TGTGCCAGCAGCTCCACGACAGGGGCAGAGACCCAGTACTTC. As protein: CASSSTTGAETQYF.

The V call is TRBV23-1, the J call TRBJ1-2, with D tentatively TRBD1 (5 bases). TRBV23-1 is marked as an open reading frame, function uncertain. V was trimmed by 0 bases and J by 8 bases, leaving 16 bases between them. This CDR3 is 15 amino acids long. The DNA of the CDR3 is TGCGCCAGCAGTCAATCGGGCAGGGAGCGGGGCGGCTACACCTTC. Its translation: CASSQSGRERGGYTF.

The J gene is TRBJ2-1, the V gene TRBV6-1; 8 bases line up with TRBD2. V lost 0 bases and J lost 0; bases outside the gene matches: 1. The CDR3 is 16 amino acids. Germline CDR1 is MNHNS and CDR2 is SASEGT. CDR3 nucleotide sequence: TGTGCCAGCAGTGAAGCCGGGGGGGGCTCCTACAATGAGCAGTTCTTC. Its translation is CASSEAGGGSYNEQFF.

The chain couples TRBV12-5 to TRBJ1-1, with D hard to call. V was shortened by 0 bases and J by 4 bases, with 12 bases between the two germline ends. CDR3 length equals 15 residues. The germline CDR1 and CDR2 sequences are LGHNT and FRNRAP. The CDR3 loop is CASGLVLGGGTEAFF. The CDR3 bases are TGTGCTAGTGGTTTGGTACTAGGTGGCGGCACTGAAGCTTTCTTT.

The chain combines TRBV6-6 with TRBJ1-2; 7 bases map to TRBD1. This CDR3 has 15 amino acids. CDR1 is MNHNY and CDR2 is SVGAGI in the germline V gene (reference sequence). The J segment lost 1 base and the V segment lost 9 bases, leaving 11 bases of the junction unmatched. The CDR3 sequence: CASLPGTAINYGYTF. In DNA form, the CDR3 reads TGTGCCAGTCTGCCCGGGACAGCCATTAACTATGGCTACACCTTC.

J is TRBJ2-2 and V is TRBV2; D is unclear. V was clipped by 3 bases and J by 1 base, with 6 bases between them. Per germline, CDR1 SNHLY and CDR2 FYNNEI. The CDR3 covers 14 residues. The CDR3 bases are TGTGCCAGCAGTGATAACAGGAACACCGGGGAGCTGTTTTTT. It codes for CASSDNRNTGELFF.

The chain links TRBV5-5 to TRBJ1-4; 9 bases map to TRBD1. The CDR3 is 14 amino acids. Germline loops: CDR1 SGHKS, CDR2 YYEKEE (reference sequence). The trim removed 5 bases at V and 5 bases at J, leaving 4 bases unmatched. Here the CDR3 DNA reads TGTGCCAGCAGTCCGACAGGGGGAAATGAAAAACTGTTTTTT. Residues: CASSPTGGNEKLFF.

V and J are TRBV7-2 and TRBJ2-3, with TRBD2 as a possible D gene (6 bases). The germline V gene encodes CDR1 SGHTA and CDR2 FQGNSA. The CDR3 covers 16 residues. Trimming left V 1 base short and J 2 bases short, with 13 bases between. This chain's CDR3 is CASSLVGTRLTDTQYF. In DNA form, the CDR3 reads TGTGCCAGCAGCTTAGTCGGGACTCGGCTCACAGATACGCAGTATTTT. The whole variable domain, remainder taken from reference TRBV7-2 and TRBJ2-3, is GAGVSQSPSNKVTEKGKDVELRCDPISGHTALYWYRQSLGQGLEFLIYFQGNSAPDKSGLPSDRFSAERTGGSVSTLTIQRTQQEDSAVYLCASSLVGTRLTDTQYFGPGTRLTVL.

The chain is built from TRBV7-8 and TRBJ1-2; 8 bases map to TRBD1. V was pared by 2 bases and J by 2 bases, with 13 bases of the junction left unmatched. This CDR3 region has 18 residues. The germline CDR1 and CDR2 sequences are SGHVS and FQNEAQ. The CDR3 is CASSLIFRRGRINYGYTF. CDR3 nucleotide sequence: TGTGCCAGCAGCTTAATTTTCCGCAGGGGGCGCATCAACTATGGCTACACCTTC. Looking up the rest from reference TRBV7-8 and TRBJ1-2 gives the full variable domain: GAGVSQSPRYKVAKRGQDVALRCDPISGHVSLFWYQQALGQGPEFLTYFQNEAQLDKSGLPSDRFFAERPEGSVSTLKIQRTQQEDSAVYLCASSLIFRRGRINYGYTFGSGTRLTVV.

This clone was observed a few times. The CDR3 protein is CAWSVGRSGSEQYF. The DNA of the CDR3 is TGTGCCTGGAGTGTGGGCAGGTCGGGAAGCGAGCAGTACTTC. V usage is TRBV30 and J usage is TRBJ2-7; D may be TRBD2 (5 bases). The V gene's germline CDR1 is GTSNPN and CDR2 SVGIG (reference sequence). This CDR3 is built from 14 residues. V gave up 0 bases and J gave up 6 bases, with 15 bases separating them.

The V and J genes are TRBV2 and TRBJ2-3, with 7 bases matching TRBD1. Germline V gives CDR1 SNHLY, CDR2 FYNNEI. The trim removed 7 bases at V and 1 base at J, leaving 8 bases unmatched. The CDR3 length is 15 residues. The CDR3, as DNA: TGTGCCAGCACCCCACAGGGGATGGGCACAGATACGCAGTATTTT. As protein: CASTPQGMGTDTQYF.

This chain links TRBV7-2 with TRBJ2-1, with 16 bases fitting TRBD2. Germline CDR1 SGHTA, CDR2 FQGNSA. CDR3 length: 19 amino acids. After removal of 5 bases from V and 2 bases from J, the junction contained 9 bases not matched to a gene. CDR3: CASSGSGTSGGAAYNEQFF. The CDR3 DNA reads TGTGCCAGCAGCGGATCCGGGACTAGCGGGGGGGCCGCCTACAATGAGCAGTTCTTC.

As DNA, the CDR3 is TGTGCCAGCAGCCGCGGACAGTCGAACACCGGGGAGCTGTTTTTT. Protein sequence: CASSRGQSNTGELFF. The gene calls are TRBV7-6 and TRBJ2-2; D is possibly TRBD1 (6 bases). The CDR3 contains 15 residues. Germline lookup yields CDR1 SGHVS and CDR2 FNYEAQ. With 5 bases removed from V and 0 bases from J, the gap between germline ends came to 10 bases.

The rearrangement links TRBV4-1 to TRBJ2-3; TRBD2 agrees at 8 bases. V was pared by 0 bases and J by 3 bases, with 5 bases of the junction left unmatched. The CDR3 has 16 amino acids. Germline CDR1 reads MGHRA; CDR2 reads YSYEKL. CDR3 residues: CASSQERVAGTDTQYF. The CDR3 DNA is TGCGCCAGCAGCCAAGAAAGGGTAGCGGGGACAGATACGCAGTATTTT.

The chain recombines TRBV30 with TRBJ1-6, with 9 bases lining up with TRBD1. The junction had 6 bases not matched to a gene; V was cut back by 0 bases and J by 9 bases. The V gene's germline CDR1 is GTSNPN and CDR2 SVGIG (reference sequence). This CDR3 is 15 amino acids long. CDR3 in amino acids: CAWSVLGTGSSPLHF. CDR3 nucleotides: TGTGCCTGGAGTGTACTGGGGACAGGGTCTTCACCCCTCCACTTT.

This chain links TRBV24-1 with TRBJ2-1, with a possible D match to TRBD2 (5 bases). Trimming removed 4 bases at V and 0 bases at J, with 12 bases between. CDR1 is KGHDR and CDR2 is SFDVKD in the germline V gene. The CDR3 has 16 amino acids. This CDR3 reads CATSETGLSSYNEQFF. The CDR3 DNA sequence: TGTGCCACCAGTGAGACGGGATTAAGCTCCTACAATGAGCAGTTCTTC.

V usage is TRBV3-1 (or the pseudogene TRBV3-2) and J usage is TRBJ1-4; possibly TRBD1 for D (6 bases). Germline CDR1 reads LGHDT; CDR2 reads YNNKEL (reference sequence). This CDR3 is 15 amino acids long. V lost 1 base, J lost 8 bases, and 14 bases lay in between. CDR3 residues: CASSQVTGREEKLFF. The CDR3 nucleotides are TGTGCCAGCAGCCAAGTTACAGGGCGGGAGGAAAAACTGTTTTTT.

The chain joins TRBV5-1 to TRBJ2-5; 8 nucleotides match TRBD2. The CDR3 is 14 amino acids. V was clipped by 3 bases and J by 5 bases; unmatched bases: 6. CDR1 and CDR2 (germline): SGHRS, YFSETQ. The CDR3 spells CASSSGGGGETQYF. CDR3 sequence (DNA): TGCGCCAGCAGCTCCGGGGGCGGGGGGGAGACCCAGTACTTC.

The rearrangement joins TRBV5-1 to TRBJ2-6; TRBD1 matches 11 bases. The junction had 6 bases not matched to a gene; V was cut back by 7 bases and J by 0 bases. The germline CDR1 and CDR2 sequences are SGHRS and YFSETQ. CDR3 size: 17 residues. As DNA, the CDR3 is TGCGCCAGCCAGAAGGACAGGGGGCCCTCTGGGGCCAACGTCCTGACTTTC. It codes for CASQKDRGPSGANVLTF.